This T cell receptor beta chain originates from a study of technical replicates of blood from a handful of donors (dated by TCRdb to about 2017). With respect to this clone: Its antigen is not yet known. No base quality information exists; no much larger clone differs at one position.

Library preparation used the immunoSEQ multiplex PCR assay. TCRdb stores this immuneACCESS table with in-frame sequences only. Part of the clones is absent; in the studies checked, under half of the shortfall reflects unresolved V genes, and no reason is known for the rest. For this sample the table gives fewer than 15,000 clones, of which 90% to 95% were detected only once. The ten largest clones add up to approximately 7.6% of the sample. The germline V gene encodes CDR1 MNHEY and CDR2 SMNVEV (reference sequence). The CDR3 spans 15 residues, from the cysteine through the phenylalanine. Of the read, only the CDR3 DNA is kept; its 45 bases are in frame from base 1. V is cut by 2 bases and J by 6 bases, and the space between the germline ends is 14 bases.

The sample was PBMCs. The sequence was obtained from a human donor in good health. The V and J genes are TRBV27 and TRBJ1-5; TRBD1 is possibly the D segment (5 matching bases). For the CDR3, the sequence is CASSLGAGLGQPQHF. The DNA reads TGTGCCAGCAGTTTAGGTGCAGGGCTGGGTCAGCCCCAGCATTTT.